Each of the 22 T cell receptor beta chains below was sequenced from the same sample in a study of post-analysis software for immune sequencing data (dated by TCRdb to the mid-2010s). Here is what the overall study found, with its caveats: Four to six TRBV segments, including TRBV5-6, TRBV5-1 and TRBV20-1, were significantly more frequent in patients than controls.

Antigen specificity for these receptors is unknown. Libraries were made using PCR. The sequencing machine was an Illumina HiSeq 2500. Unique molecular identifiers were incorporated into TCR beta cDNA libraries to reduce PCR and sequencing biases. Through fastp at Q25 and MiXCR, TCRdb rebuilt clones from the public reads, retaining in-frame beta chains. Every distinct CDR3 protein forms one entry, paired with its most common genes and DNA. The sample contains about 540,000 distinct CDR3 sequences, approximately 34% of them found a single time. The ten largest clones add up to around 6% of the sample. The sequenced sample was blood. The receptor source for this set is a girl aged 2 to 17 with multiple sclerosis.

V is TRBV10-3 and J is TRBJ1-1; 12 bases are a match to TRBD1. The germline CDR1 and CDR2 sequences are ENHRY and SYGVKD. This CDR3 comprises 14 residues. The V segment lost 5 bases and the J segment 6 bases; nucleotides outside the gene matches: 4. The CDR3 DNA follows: TGTGCCATCAGTCCGGGACAGGGGGCGTCTGAAGCTTTCTTT. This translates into CAISPGQGASEAFF.

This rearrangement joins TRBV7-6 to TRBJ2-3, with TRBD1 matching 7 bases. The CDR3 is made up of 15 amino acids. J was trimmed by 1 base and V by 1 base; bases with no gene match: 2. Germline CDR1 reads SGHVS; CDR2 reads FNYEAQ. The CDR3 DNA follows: TGTGCCAGCAGCTTAGGGGGGACAGGCACAGATACGCAGTATTTT. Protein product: CASSLGGTGTDTQYF.

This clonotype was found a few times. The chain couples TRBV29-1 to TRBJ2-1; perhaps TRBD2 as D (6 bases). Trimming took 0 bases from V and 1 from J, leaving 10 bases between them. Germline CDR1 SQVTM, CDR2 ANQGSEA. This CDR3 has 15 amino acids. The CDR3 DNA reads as TGCAGCGTTGAAGAGGGACTCCTTTCCTACAATGAGCAGTTCTTC. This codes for CSVEEGLLSYNEQFF.

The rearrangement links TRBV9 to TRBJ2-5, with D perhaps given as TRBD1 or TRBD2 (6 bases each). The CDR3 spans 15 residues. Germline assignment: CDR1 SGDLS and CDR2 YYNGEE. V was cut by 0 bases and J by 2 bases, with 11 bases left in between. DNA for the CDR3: TGTGCCAGCAGCGTAGTAGGGGGGAATCAAGAGACCCAGTACTTC. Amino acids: CASSVVGGNQETQYF.

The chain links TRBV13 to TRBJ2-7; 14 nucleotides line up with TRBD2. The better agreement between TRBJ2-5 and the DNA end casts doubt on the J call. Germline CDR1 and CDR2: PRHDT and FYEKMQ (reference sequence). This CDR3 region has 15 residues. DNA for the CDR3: TGTGCCAGCAGCGACGGACTAGCGGGGGGACGGACCCAGTACTTC. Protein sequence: CASSDGLAGGRTQYF.

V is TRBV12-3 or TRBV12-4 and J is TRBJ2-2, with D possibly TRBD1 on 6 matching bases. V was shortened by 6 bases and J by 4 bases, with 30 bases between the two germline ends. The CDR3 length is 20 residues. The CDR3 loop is CASRPSFQPIPGVVTGELFF. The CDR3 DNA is TGTGCCAGCAGACCGAGTTTCCAACCGATTCCAGGGGTGGTCACCGGGGAGCTGTTTTTT.

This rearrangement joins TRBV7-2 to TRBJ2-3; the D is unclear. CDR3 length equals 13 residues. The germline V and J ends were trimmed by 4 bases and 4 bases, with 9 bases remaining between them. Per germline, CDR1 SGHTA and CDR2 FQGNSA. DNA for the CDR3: TGTGCCAGCAGCTCAGCGAAGGCAGATACGCAGTATTTT. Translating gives CASSSAKADTQYF.

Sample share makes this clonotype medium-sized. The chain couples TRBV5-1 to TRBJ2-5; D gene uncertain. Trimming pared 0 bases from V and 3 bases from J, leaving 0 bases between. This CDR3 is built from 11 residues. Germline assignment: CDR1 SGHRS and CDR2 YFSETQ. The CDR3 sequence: CASSLEETQYF. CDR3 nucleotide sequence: TGCGCCAGCAGCTTGGAAGAGACCCAGTACTTC.

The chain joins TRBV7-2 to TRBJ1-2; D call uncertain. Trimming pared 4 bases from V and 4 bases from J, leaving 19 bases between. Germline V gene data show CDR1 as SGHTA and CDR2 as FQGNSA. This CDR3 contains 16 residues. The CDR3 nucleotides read TGTGCCAGCAGCTCTACCCGACCATCGCGGGGCTATGGCTACACCTTC. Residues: CASSSTRPSRGYGYTF.

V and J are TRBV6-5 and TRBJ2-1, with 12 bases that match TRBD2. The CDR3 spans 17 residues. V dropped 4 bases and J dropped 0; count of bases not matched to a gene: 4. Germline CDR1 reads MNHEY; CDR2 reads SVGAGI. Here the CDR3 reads CASSSSTSGGSYNEQFF. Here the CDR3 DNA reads TGTGCCAGCAGTTCGTCGACTAGCGGGGGCTCCTACAATGAGCAGTTCTTC.

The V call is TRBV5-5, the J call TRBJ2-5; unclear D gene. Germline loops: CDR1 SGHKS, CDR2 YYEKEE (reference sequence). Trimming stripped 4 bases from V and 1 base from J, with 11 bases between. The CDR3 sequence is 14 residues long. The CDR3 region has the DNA TGTGCCAGCAGCCAGGCAGGTCCCCAAGAGACCCAGTACTTC. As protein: CASSQAGPQETQYF.

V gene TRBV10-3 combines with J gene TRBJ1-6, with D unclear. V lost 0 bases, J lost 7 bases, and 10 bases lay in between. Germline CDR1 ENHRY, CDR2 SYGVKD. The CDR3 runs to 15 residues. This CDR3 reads CAISESGEVNSPLHF. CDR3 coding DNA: TGTGCCATCAGTGAGTCGGGAGAGGTAAATTCACCCCTCCACTTT.

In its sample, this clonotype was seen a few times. The CDR3 nucleotides read TGTGCCAGCAGCTTAGAGACAGGGGCTGAATCACCCCTCCACTTT. It specifies CASSLETGAESPLHF. The chain links TRBV13 to TRBJ1-6; TRBD1 matches 8 bases. The CDR3 contains 15 residues. V gave up 1 base and J gave up 10 bases; unmatched junction bases: 6. Germline V gene data show CDR1 as PRHDT and CDR2 as FYEKMQ (reference sequence).

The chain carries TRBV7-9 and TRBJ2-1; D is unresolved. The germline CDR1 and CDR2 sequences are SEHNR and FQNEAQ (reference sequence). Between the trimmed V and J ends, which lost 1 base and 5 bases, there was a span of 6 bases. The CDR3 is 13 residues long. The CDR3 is CASSLVTNNEQFF. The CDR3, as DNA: TGTGCCAGCAGCTTAGTCACAAACAATGAGCAGTTCTTC. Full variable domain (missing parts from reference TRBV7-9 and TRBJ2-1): DTGVSQNPRHKITKRGQNVTFRCDPISEHNRLYWYRQTLGQGPEFLTYFQNEAQLEKSRLLSDRFSAERPKGSFSTLEIQRTEQGDSAMYLCASSLVTNNEQFFGPGTRLTVL.

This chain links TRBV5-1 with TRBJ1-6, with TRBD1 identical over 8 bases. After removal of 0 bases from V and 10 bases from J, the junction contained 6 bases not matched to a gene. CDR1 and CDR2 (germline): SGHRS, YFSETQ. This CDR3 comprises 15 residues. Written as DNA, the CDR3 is TGCGCCAGCAGCTTGGGGGGGACAGGTCTCTCACCCCTCCACTTT. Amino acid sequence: CASSLGGTGLSPLHF. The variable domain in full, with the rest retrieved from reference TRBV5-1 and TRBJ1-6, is KAGVTQTPRYLIKTRGQQVTLSCSPISGHRSVSWYQQTPGQGLQFLFEYFSETQRNKGNFPGRFSGRQFSNSRSEMNVSTLELGDSALYLCASSLGGTGLSPLHFGNGTRLTVT.

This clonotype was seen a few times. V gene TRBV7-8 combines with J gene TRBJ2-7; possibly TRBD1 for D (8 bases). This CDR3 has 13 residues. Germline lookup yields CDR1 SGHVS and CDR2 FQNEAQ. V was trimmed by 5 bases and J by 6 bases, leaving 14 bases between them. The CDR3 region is CASSTTGEGEQYF. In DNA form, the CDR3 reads TGTGCCAGCAGCACGACAGGGGAGGGCGAGCAGTACTTC. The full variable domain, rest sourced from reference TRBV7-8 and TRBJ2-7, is GAGVSQSPRYKVAKRGQDVALRCDPISGHVSLFWYQQALGQGPEFLTYFQNEAQLDKSGLPSDRFFAERPEGSVSTLKIQRTQQEDSAVYLCASSTTGEGEQYFGPGTRLTVT.

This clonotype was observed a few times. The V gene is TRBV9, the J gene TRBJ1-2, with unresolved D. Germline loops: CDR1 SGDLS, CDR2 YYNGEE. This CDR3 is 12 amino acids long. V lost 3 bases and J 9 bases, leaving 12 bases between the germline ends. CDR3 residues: CASSAAGYSYTF. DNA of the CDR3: TGTGCCAGCAGCGCCGCAGGTTATAGCTACACCTTC.

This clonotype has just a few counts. CDR3 amino acids: CAIRDDTGGREQYF. The CDR3 nucleotides read TGTGCCATCAGGGACGATACAGGGGGAAGGGAGCAGTACTTC. The rearrangement joins TRBV10-3 to TRBJ2-7, with 8 nucleotides matching TRBD1. The CDR3 has 14 residues. Germline V lookup: CDR1 ENHRY, CDR2 SYGVKD. The V and J ends lost 6 bases and 7 bases, in that order; junction bases with no gene match: 11.

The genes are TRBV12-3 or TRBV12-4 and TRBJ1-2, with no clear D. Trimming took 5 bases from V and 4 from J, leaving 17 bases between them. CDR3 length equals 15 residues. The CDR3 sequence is CASSAVGGASYGYTF. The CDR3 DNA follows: TGTGCCAGCAGTGCCGTAGGTGGTGCGAGCTATGGCTACACCTTC.

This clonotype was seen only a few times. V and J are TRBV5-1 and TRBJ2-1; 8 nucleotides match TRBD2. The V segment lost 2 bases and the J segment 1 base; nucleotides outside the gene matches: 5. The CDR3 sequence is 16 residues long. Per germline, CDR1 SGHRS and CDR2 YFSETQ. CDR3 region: CASSLGTSGSYNEQFF. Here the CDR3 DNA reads TGCGCCAGCAGCTTAGGCACTAGCGGATCCTACAATGAGCAGTTCTTC. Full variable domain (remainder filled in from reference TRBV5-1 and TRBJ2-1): KAGVTQTPRYLIKTRGQQVTLSCSPISGHRSVSWYQQTPGQGLQFLFEYFSETQRNKGNFPGRFSGRQFSNSRSEMNVSTLELGDSALYLCASSLGTSGSYNEQFFGPGTRLTVL.

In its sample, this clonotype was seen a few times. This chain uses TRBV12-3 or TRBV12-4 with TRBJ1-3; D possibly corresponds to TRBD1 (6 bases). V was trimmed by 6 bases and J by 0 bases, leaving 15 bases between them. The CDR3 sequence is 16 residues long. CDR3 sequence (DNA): TGTGCCAGCAGAATGACAGGCGTTAGCTCTGGAAACACCATATATTTT. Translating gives CASRMTGVSSGNTIYF.

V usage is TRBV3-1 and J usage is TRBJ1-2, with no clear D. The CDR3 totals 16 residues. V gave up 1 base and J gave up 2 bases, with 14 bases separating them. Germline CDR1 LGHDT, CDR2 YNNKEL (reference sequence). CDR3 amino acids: CASSQGVTKRNYGYTF. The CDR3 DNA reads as TGTGCCAGCAGCCAAGGGGTGACAAAAAGAAACTATGGCTACACCTTC.